The rows below give T cell receptor beta chains drawn from one sample of a study of early T cells in non-severe SARS-CoV-2 infection. TCRdb redid the calling of the 5' RACE reads with MiXCR, one entry per CDR3 protein. The sample records some 81,000 distinct CDR3 sequences, 8.5% to 10% being singletons. The specimen sequenced was whole blood. Every receptor here comes from an adult who was a healthcare worker with PCR-confirmed SARS-CoV-2 infection or an uninfected control (not recorded which). Both conserved end residues are part of each CDR3. The order of the fields is D gene, clone size, V gene, CDR3 length, J gene, CDR3 protein, CDR3 DNA. The D gene is left open where the match is weak. Size values are once, few and many counts, or a class for expanded clones, and some rows have none.

>TRBD2|.|TRBV3-1|16|TRBJ2-7
CASSHPPGLARFEQYF
TGTGCCAGCAGCCATCCCCCGGGACTAGCTCGATTCGAGCAGTACTTC
>TRBD2|many|TRBV7-8|16|TRBJ2-5
CASRNAGLAGKETQYF
TGTGCCAGTAGAAACGCGGGACTAGCGGGTAAAGAGACCCAGTACTTC
>.|many|TRBV13|14|TRBJ2-5
CASSFGGLRETQYF
TGTGCCAGCAGCTTTGGTGGTCTTCGAGAGACCCAGTACTTC
>TRBD2|.|TRBV5-4|16|TRBJ2-5
CASSSGTSGTWGTQYF
TGTGCCAGCAGCTCGGGGACTAGCGGTACCTGGGGGACCCAGTACTTC
>.|.|TRBV4-1|16|TRBJ2-7
CASSLRDETIRYEQYF
TGCGCCAGCAGCCTAAGAGACGAGACAATAAGATACGAGCAGTACTTC
>TRBD2|many|TRBV5-1|17|TRBJ2-4
CASSPRTSGSRGDIQYF
TGCGCCAGCAGCCCAAGGACTAGCGGGAGTCGAGGGGACATTCAGTACTTC
>.|few|TRBV20-1|16|TRBJ2-5
CSARTGGRAGGKTQYF
TGCAGTGCTAGAACCGGGGGTAGGGCAGGTGGAAAGACCCAGTACTTC
>TRBD1|.|TRBV12-3/TRBV12-4|14|TRBJ2-7
CASSPGQGVYEQYF
TGTGCCAGCAGTCCGGGACAGGGTGTCTACGAGCAGTACTTC
>.|many|TRBV28|15|TRBJ2-3
CASLRAPVLGGTQYF
TGTGCCAGCCTCAGGGCACCTGTACTTGGGGGTACGCAGTATTTT
>TRBD2|few|TRBV10-1|16|TRBJ2-1
CASSPRRLAGINEQFF
TGCGCCAGCAGTCCCAGGCGTCTAGCGGGGATCAATGAGCAGTTCTTC
>TRBD1|once|TRBV7-2|16|TRBJ1-2
CASSSRGRQGADGYTF
TGTGCCAGCAGCTCTAGGGGCCGACAGGGGGCGGATGGCTACACCTTC
>.|few|TRBV12-3/TRBV12-4|13|TRBJ1-3
CASSRHSGNTIYF
TGTGCCAGCAGCCGACACTCTGGAAACACCATATATTTT
>.|.|TRBV29-1|12|TRBJ2-2
CSVGSHTGELFF
TGCAGCGTTGGATCACACACCGGGGAGCTGTTTTTT
>TRBD2|many|TRBV3-1|17|TRBJ2-3
CASSQYHGTSETDTQYF
TGTGCCAGCAGCCAATATCACGGGACTAGCGAAACAGATACGCAGTATTTT
>.|many|TRBV4-2|15|TRBJ1-3
CASSQDLFSGNTIYF
TGTGCCAGCAGCCAAGACCTCTTCTCTGGAAACACCATATATTTT
>TRBD2|.|TRBV20-1|15|TRBJ2-7
CSARDLLAGVYEQYF
TGCAGTGCTAGAGATTTGCTAGCGGGAGTCTACGAGCAGTACTTC